These T cell receptor beta chains were read from a single sample in a study of blood T cell repertoires in COVID-19. TCRdb's copy holds only in-frame clones and misses some; the assay was immunoSEQ multiplex PCR. The sample holds 130,000 to 150,000 clones, around 89% seen once. The material sequenced was peripheral blood. The receptors were gathered from a man younger than 35 with COVID-19, enrolled during active disease. Each CDR3 is given with its conserved first and last residue. D genes are given only for firm matches. The size of a clone is reported for some rows only, either as once, few or many, or as a class for expanded clones.

D	V	size	J	CDR3	DNA
TRBD1	TRBV11-2	once	TRBJ2-7	CASSRTGSVYEQYF	TGTGCCAGCAGCAGGACAGGGTCGGTCTACGAGCAGTACTTC
TRBD1	TRBV5-1	-	TRBJ2-6	CASTMGQGVPSGANVLTF	TGCGCCAGCACGATGGGACAGGGGGTACCCTCTGGGGCCAACGTCCTGACTTTC
-	TRBV7-6	-	TRBJ1-1	CASSPGPPGTPTNTEAFF	TGTGCCAGCAGCCCCGGCCCACCCGGGACACCTACGAACACTGAAGCTTTCTTT
-	TRBV12-2	-	TRBJ2-3	CASRFGTLAGELDTQYF	TGTGCAAGTCGCTTTGGGACCCTGGCGGGAGAATTAGATACGCAGTATTTT
-	TRBV30	-	TRBJ2-1	CAWSVPSESYNEQFF	TGTGCCTGGAGTGTCCCAAGCGAATCCTACAATGAGCAGTTCTTC
TRBD2	TRBV10-1	-	TRBJ2-3	CASSESAAGGTDTQYF	TGCGCCAGCAGTGAGTCGGCAGCGGGAGGGACAGATACGCAGTATTTT
-	TRBV6-5	-	TRBJ1-2	CASSSVGGPYGYTF	TGTGCCAGCAGTTCGGTAGGCGGGCCCTATGGCTACACCTTC
TRBD2	TRBV28	-	TRBJ2-1	CASSSPGVGRAYNEQFF	TGTGCCAGCAGTTCTCCGGGGGTCGGGAGGGCTTACAATGAGCAGTTCTTC
-	TRBV7-9	-	TRBJ2-3	CASSSLALTDTQYF	TGTGCCAGCAGCTCTCTAGCCCTCACAGATACGCAGTATTTT
-	TRBV30	-	TRBJ2-7	CAWSEGRENEQYF	TGTGCCTGGAGTGAGGGCAGGGAAAACGAGCAGTACTTC
TRBD1	TRBV5-3	-	TRBJ2-2	CARSLADGTGTNTGELFF	TGTGCCAGAAGCTTGGCCGACGGGACAGGAACGAACACCGGGGAGCTGTTTTTT
TRBD1	TRBV6-5	-	TRBJ1-1	CASSQTQGAWTEAFF	TGTGCCAGCAGTCAAACCCAGGGGGCCTGGACTGAAGCTTTCTTT
-	TRBV30	-	TRBJ1-1	CAWSAYRNTEAFF	TGTGCCTGGAGTGCTTACAGGAACACTGAAGCTTTCTTT
TRBD1	TRBV6-5	once	TRBJ1-1	CASSRTGTNTEAFF	TGTGCCAGCAGCCGGACAGGGACGAACACTGAAGCTTTCTTT
-	TRBV2	-	TRBJ2-1	CASSKRDNSYNEQFF	TGTGCCAGCAGTAAACGGGACAACTCCTACAATGAGCAGTTCTTC
-	TRBV6-6	-	TRBJ2-2	CASPGEDGELFF	TGTGCCAGCCCGGGGGAGGACGGGGAGCTGTTTTTT
TRBD1	TRBV24-1	-	TRBJ2-5	CATARDSQETQYF	TGTGCCACCGCCAGGGACAGCCAAGAGACCCAGTACTTC
TRBD1	TRBV7-6	-	TRBJ2-7	CASSAQGEEQYF	TGTGCCAGCAGCGCGCAGGGGGAAGAGCAGTACTTC
TRBD2	TRBV11-2	-	TRBJ2-5	CASSLSGSEETQYF	TGTGCCAGCAGTCTTAGCGGGAGTGAGGAGACCCAGTACTTC
TRBD2	TRBV7-9	-	TRBJ2-1	CASSLLGLVYNEQFF	TGTGCCAGCAGCTTATTGGGACTAGTTTATAATGAGCAGTTCTTC
TRBD1	TRBV10-3	-	TRBJ2-7	CAIRIGTGENEQYF	TGTGCCATCAGAATCGGGACAGGAGAGAACGAGCAGTACTTC
TRBD1	TRBV29-1	-	TRBJ1-1	CSVVSGGYTGNTEAFF	TGCAGCGTTGTCTCAGGGGGCTATACAGGGAACACTGAAGCTTTCTTT
TRBD1	TRBV28	medium-sized	TRBJ2-7	CASSLMGQGAWEQYF	TGTGCCAGCAGTTTGATGGGACAGGGGGCGTGGGAGCAGTACTTC
TRBD1	TRBV6-5	once	TRBJ1-4	CASSWEGTGNEKLLF	TGTGCCAGCAGTTGGGAGGGGACAGGGAATGAAAAACTGCTTTTT
-	TRBV4-3	-	TRBJ2-7	CASSPSSREEQYF	TGCGCCAGCAGCCCATCCTCTAGGGAGGAGCAGTACTTC
-	TRBV5-6	-	TRBJ2-1	CASSFGRGEQFF	TGTGCCAGCAGCTTCGGCAGGGGTGAGCAGTTCTTC
-	TRBV11-1	few	TRBJ1-4	CASSWRQSNEKLFF	TGTGCCAGCAGCTGGAGACAGTCTAATGAAAAACTGTTTTTT